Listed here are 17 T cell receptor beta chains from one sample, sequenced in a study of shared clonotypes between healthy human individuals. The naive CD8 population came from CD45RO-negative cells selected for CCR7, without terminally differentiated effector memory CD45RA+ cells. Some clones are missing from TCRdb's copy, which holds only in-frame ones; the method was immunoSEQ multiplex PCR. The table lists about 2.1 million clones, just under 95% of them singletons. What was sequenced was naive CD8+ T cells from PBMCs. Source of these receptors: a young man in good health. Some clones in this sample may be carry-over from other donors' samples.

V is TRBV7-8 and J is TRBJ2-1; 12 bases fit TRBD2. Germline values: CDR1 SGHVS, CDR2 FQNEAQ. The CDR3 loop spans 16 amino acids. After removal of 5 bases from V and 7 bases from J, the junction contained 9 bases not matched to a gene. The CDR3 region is CASSDRLAGVVNEQFF. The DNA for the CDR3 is TGTGCCAGCAGCGACAGACTAGCGGGAGTTGTTAATGAGCAGTTCTTC.

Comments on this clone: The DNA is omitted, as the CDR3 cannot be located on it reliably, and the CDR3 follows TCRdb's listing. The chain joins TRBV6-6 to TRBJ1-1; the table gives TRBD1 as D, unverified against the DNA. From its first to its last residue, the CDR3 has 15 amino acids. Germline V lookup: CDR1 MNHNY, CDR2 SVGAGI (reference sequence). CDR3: CASSTSGQGNTEAFF.

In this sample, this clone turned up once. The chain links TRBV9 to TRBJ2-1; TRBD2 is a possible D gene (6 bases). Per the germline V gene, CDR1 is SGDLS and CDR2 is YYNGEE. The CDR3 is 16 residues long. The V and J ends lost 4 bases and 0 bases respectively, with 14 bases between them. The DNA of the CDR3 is TGTGCCAGCAGCTCGAGGGACTCCGTCTCCTACAATGAGCAGTTCTTC. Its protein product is CASSSRDSVSYNEQFF.

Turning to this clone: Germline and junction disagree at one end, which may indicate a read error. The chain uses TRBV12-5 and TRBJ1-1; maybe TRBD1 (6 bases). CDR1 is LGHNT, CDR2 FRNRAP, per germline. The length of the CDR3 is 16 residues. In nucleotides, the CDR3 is TGTGCTAGTGGTTTGGTACGGGGGGGCCTGAACGCTGAAGCTTTCTTT. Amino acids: CASGLVRGGLNAEAFF.

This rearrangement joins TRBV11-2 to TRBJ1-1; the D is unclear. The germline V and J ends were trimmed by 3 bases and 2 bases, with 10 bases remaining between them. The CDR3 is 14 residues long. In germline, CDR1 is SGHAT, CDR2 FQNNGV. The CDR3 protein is CASSFVFTNTEAFF. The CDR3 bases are TGTGCCAGCAGCTTCGTCTTCACTAACACTGAAGCTTTCTTT.

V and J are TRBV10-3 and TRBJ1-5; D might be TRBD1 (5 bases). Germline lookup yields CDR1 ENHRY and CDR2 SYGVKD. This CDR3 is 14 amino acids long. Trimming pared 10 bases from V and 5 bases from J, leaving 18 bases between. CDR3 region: CATDTTQVHQPQHF. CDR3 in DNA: TGTGCCACGGACACCACTCAAGTACATCAGCCCCAGCATTTT.

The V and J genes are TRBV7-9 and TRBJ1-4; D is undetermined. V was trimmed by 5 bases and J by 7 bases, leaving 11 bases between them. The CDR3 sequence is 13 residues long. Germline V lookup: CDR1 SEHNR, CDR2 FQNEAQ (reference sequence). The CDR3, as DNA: TGTGCCAGCAGCCAGGAATGGCGTGAAAAACTGTTTTTT. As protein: CASSQEWREKLFF.

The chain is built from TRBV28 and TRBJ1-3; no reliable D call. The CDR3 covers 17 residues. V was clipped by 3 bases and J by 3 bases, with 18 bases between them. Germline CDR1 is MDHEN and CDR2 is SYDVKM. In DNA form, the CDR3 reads TGTGCCAGCAGTTTCTTCCAAGGCCCTTTAATTGGAAACACCATATATTTT. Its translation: CASSFFQGPLIGNTIYF.

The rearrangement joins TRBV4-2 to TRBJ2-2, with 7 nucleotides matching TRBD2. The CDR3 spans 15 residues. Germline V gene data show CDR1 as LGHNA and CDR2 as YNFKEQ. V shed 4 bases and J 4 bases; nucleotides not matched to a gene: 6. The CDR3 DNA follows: TGTGCCAGCAGCCTATCCGCTAGCGGCACCGGGGAGCTGTTTTTT. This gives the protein CASSLSASGTGELFF.

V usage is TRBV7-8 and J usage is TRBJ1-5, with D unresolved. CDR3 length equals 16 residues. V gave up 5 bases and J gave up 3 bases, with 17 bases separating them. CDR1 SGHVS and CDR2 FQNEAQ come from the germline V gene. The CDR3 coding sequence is TGTGCCAGCAGCGGGGAGTCTAGGGCAGACAATCAGCCCCAGCATTTT. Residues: CASSGESRADNQPQHF.

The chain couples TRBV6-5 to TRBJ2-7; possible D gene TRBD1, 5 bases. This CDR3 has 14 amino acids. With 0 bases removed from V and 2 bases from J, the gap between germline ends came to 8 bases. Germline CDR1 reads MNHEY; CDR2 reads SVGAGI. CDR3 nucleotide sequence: TGTGCCAGCAGTTACTCGACAGCGACCTACGAGCAGTACTTC. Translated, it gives CASSYSTATYEQYF.

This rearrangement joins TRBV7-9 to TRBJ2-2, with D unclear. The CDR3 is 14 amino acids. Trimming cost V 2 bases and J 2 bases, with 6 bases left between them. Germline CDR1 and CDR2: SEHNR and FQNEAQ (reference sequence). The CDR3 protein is CASSLSTNTGELFF. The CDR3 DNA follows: TGTGCCAGCAGCTTATCAACTAACACCGGGGAGCTGTTTTTT. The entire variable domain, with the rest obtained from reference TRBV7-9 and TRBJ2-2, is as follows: DTGVSQNPRHKITKRGQNVTFRCDPISEHNRLYWYRQTLGQGPEFLTYFQNEAQLEKSRLLSDRFSAERPKGSFSTLEIQRTEQGDSAMYLCASSLSTNTGELFFGEGSRLTVL.

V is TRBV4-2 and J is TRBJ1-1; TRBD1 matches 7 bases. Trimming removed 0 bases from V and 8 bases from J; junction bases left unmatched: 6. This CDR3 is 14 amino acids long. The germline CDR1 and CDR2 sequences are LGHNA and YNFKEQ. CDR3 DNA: TGTGCCAGCAGCCAAGATTGGAGGGGGCGCGAAGCTTTCTTT. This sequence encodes CASSQDWRGREAFF.

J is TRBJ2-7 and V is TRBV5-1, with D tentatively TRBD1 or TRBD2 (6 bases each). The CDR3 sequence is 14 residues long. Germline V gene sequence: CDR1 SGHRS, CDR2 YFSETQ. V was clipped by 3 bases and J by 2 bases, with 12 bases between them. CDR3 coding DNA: TGCGCCAGCAGCTGGGGGGCAGTACCCTACGAGCAGTACTTC. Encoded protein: CASSWGAVPYEQYF.

The CDR3 protein is CASSGQGYQETQYF. The CDR3 nucleotides read TGTGCCAGCAGTGGACAGGGCTACCAAGAGACCCAGTACTTC. The chain links TRBV25-1 to TRBJ2-5; TRBD1 aligns across 7 bases. The CDR3 consists of 14 residues. Germline V gene data show CDR1 as MGHDK and CDR2 as SYGVNS. V was clipped by 4 bases and J by 0 bases; unmatched bases: 2.

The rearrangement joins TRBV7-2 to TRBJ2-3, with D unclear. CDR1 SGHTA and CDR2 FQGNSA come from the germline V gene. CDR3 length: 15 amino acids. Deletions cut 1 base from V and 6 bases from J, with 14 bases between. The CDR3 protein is CASSLGVGSVDTQYF. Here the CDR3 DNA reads TGTGCCAGCAGCTTAGGGGTGGGATCGGTCGATACGCAGTATTTT.

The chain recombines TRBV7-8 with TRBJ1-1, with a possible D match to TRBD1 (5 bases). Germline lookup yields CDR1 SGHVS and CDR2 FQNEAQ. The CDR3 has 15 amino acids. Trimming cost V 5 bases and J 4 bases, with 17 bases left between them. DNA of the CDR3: TGTGCCAGCAGCCCCAGCGGGGGATCGTCCACTGAAGCTTTCTTT. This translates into CASSPSGGSSTEAFF.